The clone carrying this TCR beta chain showed up just a few times. The antigen remains undetermined. These data are taken from a study of Graves' ophthalmopathy and Graves' hyperthyroidism. Regarding the study as a whole: Prediction of ophthalmopathy progression reached approximately 64% sensitivity and under 80% specificity.

TCR beta CDR3 regions were amplified from RNA transcripts. A first-round RT-PCR used HTBI primers, followed by a second-round multiplex PCR. From the multiplex PCR reads, TCRdb called clonotypes with MiXCR, one entry per CDR3 protein. The data contain hundreds of thousands of distinct CDR3 sequences, roughly 21% of them singletons. Germline V gene data show CDR1 as KGHSH and CDR2 as LQKENI. CDR3 length: 13 residues. V was cut by 3 bases and J by 6 bases, with 10 bases left in between. Hyperthyroidism showing no ophthalmopathy within 18 months of follow-up was stable. Newly diagnosed, the hyperthyroidism patients had under 2 months' duration and were aged 18 to 65. PBMCs came from approximately 9.6 ml of fresh peripheral blood.

Source material: peripheral blood. The origin of this receptor is a young woman with stable Graves' hyperthyroidism. This chain connects TRBV18 to TRBJ2-3; tentative D call: TRBD2 (6 bases). CDR3 amino acids: CASSPEGSDTQYF. In DNA, the CDR3 is TGTGCCAGCTCACCGGAGGGCTCGGATACGCAGTATTTT.